This T cell receptor (beta chain) was recovered during a study of cytomegalovirus exposure and HLA in healthy donors. The PCR contained 60 Vbeta and 13 Jbeta primers. Assay: immunoSEQ multiplex PCR; the TCRdb copy retains only in-frame clones and omits some. Among some 130,000 clones, 60% to 80% were seen once, and the ten largest hold around 2%. Trimming took off 3 bases at V and 8 bases at J, with 10 bases between the two ends. The CDR3 runs to 12 residues. The germline V gene encodes CDR1 MNHEY and CDR2 SMNVEV (reference sequence). Points from the study as a whole: Common viral pathogens were later found to be apparently linked to several of the most significant clusters. Most TCR sequences were uncommon, yet certain public TCRs appeared in many donors.

As for this clone: Its cognate antigen is unknown.

The clonotype comes from a man younger than 45 in good health and CMV-seronegative. This chain links TRBV27 with TRBJ1-1, with TRBD1 as a possible D gene (5 bases). Sequencing used PBMCs. DNA for the CDR3: TGTGCCAGCAGTTTTGGGGGGAGGGAAGCTTTCTTT. Translation: CASSFGGREAFF.